The present T cell receptor beta chain was sequenced within a study of cytomegalovirus exposure and HLA in healthy donors. The PCR employed 60 Vbeta primers together with 13 Jbeta primers. Using immunoSEQ multiplex PCR, the repertoire was profiled, and TCRdb retains in-frame clones only, with some absent. Of under 130,000 clones listed, roughly three quarters were seen once; the top ten hold roughly 3.2%. Whole-study results and caveats: When a later analysis was performed, an Asian-associated ancestry cluster reportedly had fewer N-insertions than the 666-donor mean.

Germline CDR1 SGHTA, CDR2 FQGNSA. This CDR3 region has 14 residues. About this clone: Its antigen is unknown. One end of the junction fails to match germline, which may point to a read error. The same CDR3 is also encoded by other DNA sequences in this sample.

The receptor comes from a man aged 25 to 40 in good health and CMV-seronegative. J is TRBJ1-4 and V is TRBV7-2; 12 nucleotides line up with TRBD1. Sequenced input: PBMCs. CDR3 sequence (DNA): TGTGCCAGCAGCTGGGACAGGGGGCCTGAAAAACTGTTCTTT. Its translation: CASSWDRGPEKLFF.